The next 27 T cell receptor beta chains were all read from a single sample in a study of T cell responses to AZD1222 COVID-19 vaccine. This table comes from immunoSEQ multiplex PCR, and its TCRdb copy is limited to in-frame clones, with some not included. The sample includes around 150,000 clones, about nine tenths of them seen just once. Sequenced here: peripheral blood, sampled 28 days after the second AZD1222 dose. These receptors were taken from an adult who received the AZD1222 COVID-19 vaccine.

This chain joins TRBV9 and TRBJ1-5; D call uncertain. CDR3 size: 15 residues. Between the trimmed V and J ends, which lost 3 bases and 3 bases, there was a span of 13 bases. Germline lookup yields CDR1 SGDLS and CDR2 YYNGEE. The CDR3 loop is CASSASGGPNQPQHF. Here the CDR3 DNA reads TGTGCCAGCAGCGCCTCAGGTGGGCCCAATCAGCCCCAGCATTTT.

The V gene is TRBV25-1, the J gene TRBJ2-7; no reliable D call. Trimming took 1 base from V and 9 from J, leaving 16 bases between them. There are 14 residues in the CDR3. Germline V CDR1 and CDR2: MGHDK, SYGVNS. CDR3 loop: CASSELGSVGLQYF. CDR3 DNA: TGTGCCAGCAGTGAATTGGGTTCTGTGGGGTTGCAGTACTTC.

The rearrangement links TRBV5-1 to TRBJ2-7; the match to TRBD2 covers 10 bases. CDR1 and CDR2 (germline): SGHRS, YFSETQ. The CDR3 runs to 16 residues. V lost 0 bases, J lost 6 bases, and 9 bases stayed unmatched. The DNA of the CDR3 is TGCGCCAGCAGCTTGGCCGGGGAGCGGGGGGGCCGCGAGCAGTACTTC. This encodes CASSLAGERGGREQYF.

The rearrangement links TRBV3-1 (or the pseudogene TRBV3-2) to TRBJ1-6, with 7 bases that match TRBD1. The CDR3 runs to 12 residues. V trimming: 4 bases; J trimming: 12 bases; junction bases outside the gene matches: 3. Looked up from germline, CDR1 is LGHDT and CDR2 is YNNKEL (reference sequence). The CDR3 reads CASSLSGGPLHF. As DNA, the CDR3 is TGTGCCAGCAGCCTCTCAGGGGGACCCCTCCACTTT.

V usage is TRBV5-1 and J usage is TRBJ1-4, with 8 nucleotides matching TRBD1. V lost 4 bases and J lost 4; bases outside the gene matches: 9. Per germline, CDR1 SGHRS and CDR2 YFSETQ. CDR3 length: 16 amino acids. The CDR3 loop reads CASSPTGARGNEKLFF. In nucleotides, the CDR3 is TGCGCCAGCAGCCCGACAGGGGCCAGGGGTAATGAAAAACTGTTTTTT. Variable domain in full (rest from reference TRBV5-1 and TRBJ1-4): KAGVTQTPRYLIKTRGQQVTLSCSPISGHRSVSWYQQTPGQGLQFLFEYFSETQRNKGNFPGRFSGRQFSNSRSEMNVSTLELGDSALYLCASSPTGARGNEKLFFGSGTQLSVL.

The chain employs TRBV25-1 and TRBJ1-3; D not resolved. This CDR3 contains 15 residues. Between the trimmed V and J ends, which lost 2 bases and 2 bases, there was a span of 10 bases. CDR1 and CDR2 from the germline V gene are MGHDK and SYGVNS. The CDR3 protein is CASSEIDTAGNTIYF. In DNA form, the CDR3 reads TGTGCCAGCAGTGAAATCGACACGGCTGGAAACACCATATATTTT.

The V gene is TRBV5-1, the J gene TRBJ2-2; 10 nucleotides line up with TRBD1. Unmatched junction bases numbered 5, after V lost 3 bases and J lost 6 bases. CDR3 length: 15 residues. Germline loops: CDR1 SGHRS, CDR2 YFSETQ. For the CDR3, the DNA is TGCGCCAGCAGCTCGGGGACAGGGGTGGCCGGGGAGCTGTTTTTT. Translation: CASSSGTGVAGELFF.

The rearrangement joins TRBV7-9 to TRBJ2-5; D is perhaps TRBD2 (6 bases). V gave up 3 bases and J gave up 4 bases, with 18 bases separating them. The CDR3 extends over 16 amino acids. Germline CDR1 is SEHNR and CDR2 is FQNEAQ (reference sequence). The DNA of the CDR3 is TGTGCCAGCAGCTTGACTAGAACGCACCCAGGAGAGACCCAGTACTTC. Translated, it gives CASSLTRTHPGETQYF.

The chain has TRBV27 and TRBJ1-5; 8 nucleotides match TRBD1. The trim removed 5 bases at V and 5 bases at J, leaving 11 bases unmatched. The CDR3 sequence is 16 residues long. Germline loops: CDR1 MNHEY, CDR2 SMNVEV (reference sequence). The CDR3: CASSAQTGVLHQPQHF. The CDR3, as DNA: TGTGCCAGCAGTGCCCAGACAGGGGTTCTGCATCAGCCCCAGCATTTT.

V usage is TRBV24-1 and J usage is TRBJ1-3; 7 positions match TRBD1. CDR1 and CDR2 from the germline V gene are KGHDR and SFDVKD. The CDR3 has 16 residues. V was pared by 2 bases and J by 2 bases, with 5 bases of the junction left unmatched. This chain's CDR3 is CATSDSSRGAGNTIYF. CDR3 DNA: TGTGCCACCAGTGATTCCAGCAGGGGGGCTGGAAACACCATATATTTT.

This sequence joins TRBV27 and TRBJ2-1, with 16 bases aligning to TRBD2. Per the germline V gene, CDR1 is MNHEY and CDR2 is SMNVEV (reference sequence). This CDR3 spans 17 amino acids. After removal of 2 bases from V and 8 bases from J, the junction contained 6 bases not matched to a gene. CDR3 residues: CASSLAGLAGGTHEQFF. The CDR3 nucleotides read TGTGCCAGCAGTTTAGCGGGACTAGCGGGGGGGACCCATGAGCAGTTCTTC.

J is TRBJ2-7 and V is TRBV5-6; D uncertain. Trimming cost V 0 bases and J 2 bases, with 6 bases left between them. From germline, CDR1 is SGHDT and CDR2 YYEEEE. The CDR3 contains 13 residues. CDR3: CASSLDIPYEQYF. CDR3 nucleotides: TGTGCCAGCAGCTTGGACATCCCCTACGAGCAGTACTTC.

The V gene is TRBV28, the J gene TRBJ1-1; 8 bases match TRBD1. Germline values: CDR1 MDHEN, CDR2 SYDVKM. The CDR3 loop spans 15 amino acids. V lost 4 bases to trimming and J lost 2 bases; unmatched junction nucleotides: 6. The CDR3 DNA is TGTGCCAGCAGTTCGGTGACAGGGGCAAACACTGAAGCTTTCTTT. It specifies CASSSVTGANTEAFF.

The chain joins TRBV6-1 to TRBJ1-6; D remains unclear. Germline V gene sequence: CDR1 MNHNS, CDR2 SASEGT. Trimming took 0 bases from V and 7 from J, leaving 22 bases between them. The CDR3 runs 19 residues. CDR3 protein: CASSEAHQSSGFRNSPLHF. DNA of the CDR3: TGTGCCAGCAGTGAAGCGCACCAGAGTAGCGGGTTCAGGAATTCACCCCTCCACTTT.

The chain carries TRBV7-8 and TRBJ1-3; 7 positions agree with TRBD1. V lost 5 bases, J lost 4 bases, and 14 bases stayed unmatched. The CDR3 totals 17 residues. CDR1 is SGHVS, CDR2 FQNEAQ, per germline. The CDR3 DNA reads as TGTGCCAGCAGCCCTAGCGTAATCAGGACAGGAGGAAACACCATATATTTT. Encoded protein: CASSPSVIRTGGNTIYF. Full variable domain (rest looked up from reference TRBV7-8 and TRBJ1-3): GAGVSQSPRYKVAKRGQDVALRCDPISGHVSLFWYQQALGQGPEFLTYFQNEAQLDKSGLPSDRFFAERPEGSVSTLKIQRTQQEDSAVYLCASSPSVIRTGGNTIYFGEGSWLTVV.

The V and J genes are TRBV14 and TRBJ1-6; the match to TRBD1 covers 8 bases. With V trimmed by 0 bases and J by 7 bases, 5 bases remained unmatched. From germline, CDR1 is SGHDN and CDR2 FVKESK. The length of the CDR3 is 16 residues. This CDR3 is CASSQDRGQVNSPLHF. CDR3 DNA sequence: TGTGCCAGCAGCCAAGATCGGGGACAGGTGAATTCACCCCTCCACTTT.

The CDR3 DNA is TGTGCCAGCAGACCCGGGACTAGCGGGAGGGGCACCTACAATGAGCAGTTCTTC. Protein: CASRPGTSGRGTYNEQFF. The chain is built from TRBV27 and TRBJ2-1; TRBD2 matches at 16 bases. Germline lookup yields CDR1 MNHEY and CDR2 SMNVEV (reference sequence). The CDR3 is 18 residues long. The V segment lost 6 bases and the J segment 2 bases; nucleotides outside the gene matches: 7.

The chain uses TRBV9 and TRBJ2-3, with 8 bases that match TRBD1. Germline loops: CDR1 SGDLS, CDR2 YYNGEE. Losses at the gene ends were 0 bases for V and 1 base for J; bases not matched to a gene: 7. There are 17 residues in the CDR3. In DNA form, the CDR3 reads TGTGCCAGCAGCGTAGGAGTGTCGGGACAGGGCACAGATACGCAGTATTTT. As protein: CASSVGVSGQGTDTQYF.

As regards this clone: Its ends do not fully match the called genes, so a read error is possible. The chain couples TRBV7-7 to TRBJ2-2; 9 bases are shared with TRBD1. CDR3 length: 16 amino acids. Germline CDR1 is SSHAT and CDR2 is FNYEAQ (reference sequence). DNA for the CDR3: TGTGCTAGCAGCTCCCGGACAGGGGTGAACACCGGGGAGCTGTTTTTT. This encodes CASSSRTGVNTGELFF.

V and J are TRBV7-6 and TRBJ2-1; 13 bases agree with TRBD2. V was pared by 2 bases and J by 10 bases, with 11 bases of the junction left unmatched. This CDR3 contains 17 residues. The germline V gene encodes CDR1 SGHVS and CDR2 FNYEAQ. The CDR3 DNA reads as TGTGCCAGCAGCTTACAGACTAGCGGGGGGCCCTTCGGCGAGCAGTTCTTC. Its protein product is CASSLQTSGGPFGEQFF. The full variable domain, completed using reference TRBV7-6 and TRBJ2-1, is GAGVSQSPRYKVTKRGQDVALRCDPISGHVSLYWYRQALGQGPEFLTYFNYEAQQDKSGLPNDRFSAERPEGSISTLTIQRTEQRDSAMYRCASSLQTSGGPFGEQFFGPGTRLTVL.

This clone was counted only a few times. Here the CDR3 DNA reads TGTGCCAGCAGTGAAACAGGGAGCCACGAGCAGTACTTC. It encodes CASSETGSHEQYF. The rearrangement joins TRBV2 to TRBJ2-7; the D gene is possibly TRBD1 (6 bases). This CDR3 spans 13 amino acids. The germline V and J ends were trimmed by 2 bases and 5 bases, with 10 bases remaining between them. Germline CDR1 reads SNHLY; CDR2 reads FYNNEI.

This sequence joins TRBV2 and TRBJ2-3; 9 bases are shared with TRBD2. Germline V gene sequence: CDR1 SNHLY, CDR2 FYNNEI. V trimming: 6 bases; J trimming: 2 bases; junction bases outside the gene matches: 6. The CDR3 has 15 residues. The CDR3 DNA sequence: TGTGCCAGCAGATGGACTAGCGATTACACAGATACGCAGTATTTT. This translates into CASRWTSDYTDTQYF.

This clone was counted between two and nine times. V and J are TRBV11-2 and TRBJ1-6, with TRBD1 matching over 7 bases. Germline trimming cut 4 bases from V and 13 bases from J; bases unmatched to any gene: 10. The length of the CDR3 is 14 residues. The germline gives CDR1 SGHAT, CDR2 FQNNGV. The CDR3 DNA sequence: TGTGCCAGCAGCTCCGGACAGGCTTGGTCCCCCCTCCACTTT. Amino acids: CASSSGQAWSPLHF.

This chain links TRBV3-1 (or the pseudogene TRBV3-2) with TRBJ2-7; D ambiguous. Per the germline V gene, CDR1 is LGHDT and CDR2 is YNNKEL (reference sequence). This CDR3 has 15 amino acids. The V end lost 0 bases, the J end lost 7 bases, and 16 bases lay between the germline ends. The CDR3 is CASSQDLVPHQEQYF. The CDR3 DNA is TGTGCCAGCAGCCAAGATTTAGTTCCACACCAGGAGCAGTACTTC.

V usage is TRBV5-6 and J usage is TRBJ1-1, with 7 bases lining up with TRBD1. V lost 0 bases to trimming and J lost 6 bases; unmatched junction nucleotides: 5. CDR3 length equals 14 residues. Germline CDR1 reads SGHDT; CDR2 reads YYEEEE. DNA of the CDR3: TGTGCCAGCAGCTTGGTCCCTACAGGGGCTGAAGCTTTCTTT. It translates to CASSLVPTGAEAFF. The full variable domain, its missing parts supplied by reference TRBV5-6 and TRBJ1-1, is DAGVTQSPTHLIKTRGQQVTLRCSPKSGHDTVSWYQQALGQGPQFIFQYYEEEERQRGNFPDRFSGHQFPNYSSELNVNALLLGDSALYLCASSLVPTGAEAFFGQGTRLTVV.

V usage is TRBV20-1 and J usage is TRBJ2-1; D is unresolved. With 2 bases removed from V and 5 bases from J, the gap between germline ends came to 4 bases. This CDR3 spans 11 amino acids. The germline gives CDR1 DFQATT, CDR2 SNEGSKA (reference sequence). CDR3: CSARPNNEQFF. The CDR3 DNA is TGCAGTGCTAGACCGAACAATGAGCAGTTCTTC.

The chain has TRBV11-2 and TRBJ1-1; D gene ambiguous. The CDR3 covers 13 residues. The ends were cut back, 5 bases at V and 0 bases at J, with 7 bases in the middle. The germline CDR1 and CDR2 sequences are SGHAT and FQNNGV. CDR3 coding DNA: TGTGCCAGCAGCAACGGACTGAACACTGAAGCTTTCTTT. Translating gives CASSNGLNTEAFF.